The source of this TCR beta chain is a study of Tregs in tolerant kidney transplant recipients. Generated by immunoSEQ multiplex PCR, the TCRdb table keeps only in-frame clones and is missing some. The sample shows roughly 64,000 clones, roughly 86% of them seen only once. Recipients received nonmyeloablative bone marrow transplants from related graft donors, with transient mixed chimerism. Looked up from germline, CDR1 is LNHDA and CDR2 is SQIVND (reference sequence). The CDR3 totals 17 residues. The junction had 10 bases not matched to a gene; V was cut back by 6 bases and J by 4 bases. The sequence was collected from a human patient who received a combined kidney and bone marrow transplant. Some T cells may originate from the graft donor. The sequences come from CD4+ T cells from blood (PBMCs), collected 6 months after the transplant. The rearrangement joins TRBV19 to TRBJ2-6, with 9 bases identical to TRBD1. CDR3 sequence (DNA): TGTGCCAGTAGAACGGGACAGGGAACCGTCGGGGCCAACGTCCTGACTTTC. It encodes CASRTGQGTVGANVLTF.